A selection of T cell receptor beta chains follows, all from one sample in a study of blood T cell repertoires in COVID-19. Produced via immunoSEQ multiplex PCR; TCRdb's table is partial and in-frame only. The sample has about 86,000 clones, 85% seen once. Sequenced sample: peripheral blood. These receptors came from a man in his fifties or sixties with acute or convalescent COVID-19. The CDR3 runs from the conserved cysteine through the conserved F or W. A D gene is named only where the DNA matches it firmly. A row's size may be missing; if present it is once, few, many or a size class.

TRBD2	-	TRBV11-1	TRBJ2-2	TGTGCCAGCAGCTTGACTAGCGGGGCCATCGGGGAGCTGTTTTTT	CASSLTSGAIGELFF
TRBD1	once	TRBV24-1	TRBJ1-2	TGTGCCACCACTACTGGGGACAGTGCGGGCTACACCTTC	CATTTGDSAGYTF
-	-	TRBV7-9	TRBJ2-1	TGTGCCAGCAGCCCACGACTAGACTCCTACAATGAGCAGTTCTTC	CASSPRLDSYNEQFF
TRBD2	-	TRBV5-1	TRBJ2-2	TGCGCCAGCAGCCCGATCTCTGAATACCAGCTAGCGGGAGGAGAAACCGGGGAGCTGTTTTTT	CASSPISEYQLAGGETGELFF
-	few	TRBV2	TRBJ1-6	TGTGCCAGCAAAGAAAGTGGTGAGGGTTTTTCACCCCTCCACTTT	CASKESGEGFSPLHF
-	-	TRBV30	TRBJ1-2	TGTGCCTGGAGTGTATGGGCCGAGTATGGCTACACCTTC	CAWSVWAEYGYTF
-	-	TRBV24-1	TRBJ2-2	TGTGCCACCAGTGATTTCGCGGTTGGTAGTCATGGCGGGGAGCTGTTTTTT	CATSDFAVGSHGGELFF
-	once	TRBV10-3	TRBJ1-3	TGTGCCTCGGGGGGCTCTGGAAACACCATATATTTT	CASGGSGNTIYF
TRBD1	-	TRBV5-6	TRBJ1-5	TGTGCCAGCAGCTTGGGGGGACAGGGAACCCAGCCCCAGCATTTT	CASSLGGQGTQPQHF
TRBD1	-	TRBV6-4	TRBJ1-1	TGTGCCAGCAGATCACAGGGGGCAAGGACTGAAGCTTTCTTT	CASRSQGARTEAFF
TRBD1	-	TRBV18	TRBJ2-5	TGTGCCAGCTCGTCAGACAGGGGAGTGGGAGAGACCCAGTACTTC	CASSSDRGVGETQYF
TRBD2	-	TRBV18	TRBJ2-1	TGTGCCAGCTCACCACCTAATCCTAGCGGGGTTTCCAATGAGCAGTTCTTC	CASSPPNPSGVSNEQFF